These 2 T cell receptor beta chains were sequenced from one sample in a study of blood T cells in healthy people across ages (dated by TCRdb to about 2015). The library was generated by 5' RACE. The instrument was an Illumina HiSeq 2500. A second about 7 to 11 cycle PCR used a sample-barcoded 5' primer and a J-beta primer mix. TCRdb applied fastp at Q25 and MiXCR to the public reads, then kept only in-frame beta chains. Under each unique CDR3 protein, matching rows form one entry showing the most common genes and DNA. The sample table shows around 670,000 distinct CDR3 sequences, and around 31% are seen once. The ten largest clones represent more than 15% of the sample. Sequenced input: blood. These receptors all come from a woman aged 80 or over in good health.

In regard to this clonotype: A much bigger clone sits one base away, suggesting this may be a read error. The gene calls are TRBV20-1 and TRBJ2-3; D is undetermined. CDR3 length: 15 amino acids. Germline V CDR1 and CDR2: DFQATT, SNEGSKA (reference sequence). The V end lost 4 bases, the J end lost 0 bases, and 14 bases lay between the germline ends. The CDR3 DNA reads TGCAGTGCTATCCGAGTGGCAGCTAGCACAGATACGCAGTATTTT. This codes for CSAIRVAASTDTQYF.

The CDR3 sequence: CASSPRLSSYNEQFF. The CDR3 coding sequence is TGTGCCAGCAGCCCCAGGCTAAGCTCCTACAATGAGCAGTTCTTC. The genes are TRBV7-9 and TRBJ2-1; D call uncertain. This CDR3 is built from 15 residues. CDR1 is SEHNR and CDR2 is FQNEAQ in the germline V gene (reference sequence). The V end was cut by 5 bases, the J end by 0 bases, with 11 bases between.